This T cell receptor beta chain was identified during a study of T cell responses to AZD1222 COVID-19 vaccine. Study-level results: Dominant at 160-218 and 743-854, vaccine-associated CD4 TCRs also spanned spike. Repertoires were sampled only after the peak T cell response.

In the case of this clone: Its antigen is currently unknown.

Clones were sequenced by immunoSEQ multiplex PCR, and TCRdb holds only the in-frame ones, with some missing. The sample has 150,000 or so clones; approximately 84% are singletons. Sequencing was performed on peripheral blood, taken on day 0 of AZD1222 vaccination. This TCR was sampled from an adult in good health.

The CDR3 here is CASNPQLADYGYTF. The CDR3 nucleotides are TGTGCCAGCAATCCCCAGTTGGCAGACTATGGCTACACCTTC. The chain joins TRBV28 to TRBJ1-2; no firm D call. Trimming shortened V by 7 bases and J by 3 bases, and 15 bases separated the two germline ends. The CDR3 runs to 14 residues. Germline assignment: CDR1 MDHEN and CDR2 SYDVKM.